The 3 T cell receptor beta chains listed next were all sequenced from one sample in a study of blood T cell repertoires in COVID-19. The method was immunoSEQ multiplex PCR; TCRdb's version includes in-frame clones alone and lacks a portion of them. This sample yields roughly 250,000 clones, of which about 88% are seen a single time; 2.1% belongs to the top ten. The sequenced sample consisted of peripheral blood. These receptors were collected from a middle-aged woman who had recovered from COVID-19.

The chain couples TRBV2 to TRBJ1-2; D remains ambiguous. This CDR3 comprises 15 residues. Trimming took 5 bases from V and 6 from J, leaving 19 bases between them. The germline CDR1 and CDR2 sequences are SNHLY and FYNNEI. This CDR3 is CASSLESAAGNGYTF. The CDR3 coding sequence is TGTGCCAGCAGTTTAGAATCGGCCGCGGGTAATGGCTACACCTTC.

This clone was observed once. The chain carries TRBV30 and TRBJ1-3; 7 bases are shared with TRBD1. Germline CDR1 reads GTSNPN; CDR2 reads SVGIG (reference sequence). Trimming took 2 bases from V and 8 from J; bases not matched to a gene: 9. This CDR3 spans 14 amino acids. The CDR3 bases are TGTGCCTGGAGTAGGACGTTCACAGGGGACACCATATATTTT. This translates into CAWSRTFTGDTIYF.

V usage is TRBV6-5 and J usage is TRBJ1-4, with 9 positions matching TRBD1. Germline V CDR1 and CDR2: MNHEY, SVGAGI. V lost 6 bases and J lost 8; bases outside the gene matches: 7. This CDR3 is built from 14 residues. DNA of the CDR3: TGTGCCAGCAGCACCGGGACAGGGCAAGAAAAACTGTTTTTT. Encoded protein: CASSTGTGQEKLFF.